This TCR beta chain was obtained from a study of blood T cell repertoires in COVID-19. The overall study: The samples span acute and convalescent COVID-19 from the United States, Italy and Spain. Sources were T cells, B-cell-depleted T cells, or PBMCs; the material itself was cDNA or gDNA.

Under the authors' procedure: Amplification with reference gene primers provided the estimates of nucleated cell counts. The method was immunoSEQ multiplex PCR; TCRdb's version includes in-frame clones alone and lacks a portion of them. V and J calls and clone size follow that table, whereas D and trimming were derived from the DNA. The profile shows about 190,000 clones, nearly 90% of them singletons. Germline CDR1 is SGDLS and CDR2 is YYNGEE. The CDR3 is 16 amino acids. The V and J ends lost 4 bases and 2 bases respectively, with 13 bases between them. Sequenced input: peripheral blood. The receptor was isolated from a man over 45 with acute or convalescent COVID-19. The rearrangement uses TRBV9 and TRBJ1-6; D is uncertain. CDR3 amino acids: CASSPRVLAYNSPLHF. CDR3 nucleotides: TGTGCCAGCAGCCCACGGGTCTTGGCCTATAATTCACCCCTCCACTTT.